This T cell receptor (beta chain) was sequenced during a study of blood T cell repertoires in COVID-19. The overall study: Sites across the United States, Italy and Spain contributed samples from acute and convalescent COVID-19. PBMCs, B-cell-depleted T cells, or T cells provided the cDNA or gDNA that made up the material.

Authors' methods: Estimation of nucleated cell counts relied on the amplification of reference gene primers. The assay was immunoSEQ multiplex PCR, and TCRdb's table has in-frame clones only and misses some. V and J calls and clone size follow that table, whereas D and trimming were derived from the DNA. Of roughly 50,000 clones listed, 80% to 90% are singletons. The CDR3 consists of 15 residues. The ends lost 6 bases at V and 7 bases at J; junction bases unmatched: 9. Germline CDR1 is MNHEY and CDR2 is SVGAGI. Sequencing was done on a sample of peripheral blood. The origin of this receptor is a woman of 80 years or more with acute or convalescent COVID-19. The V gene is TRBV6-5, the J gene TRBJ1-4; TRBD1 agrees at 9 bases. The CDR3 nucleotides are TGTGCCAGCAGGGGACAGGGCACCCGCCTTGAAAAACTGTTTTTT. This codes for CASRGQGTRLEKLFF.